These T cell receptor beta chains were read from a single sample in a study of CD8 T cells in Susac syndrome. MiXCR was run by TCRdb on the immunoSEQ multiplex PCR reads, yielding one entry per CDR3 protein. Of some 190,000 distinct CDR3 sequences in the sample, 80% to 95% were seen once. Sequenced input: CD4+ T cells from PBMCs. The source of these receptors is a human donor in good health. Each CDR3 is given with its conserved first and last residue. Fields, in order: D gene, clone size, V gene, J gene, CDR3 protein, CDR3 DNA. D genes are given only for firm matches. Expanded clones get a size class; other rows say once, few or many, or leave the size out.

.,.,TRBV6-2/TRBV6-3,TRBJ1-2,CASRGTLFDYTF,TGTGCCAGCAGGGGGACCCTTTTTGACTACACCTTC
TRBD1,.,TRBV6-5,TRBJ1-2,CASRLTGGDGYTF,TGTGCCAGCCGATTGACAGGGGGCGATGGCTACACCTTC
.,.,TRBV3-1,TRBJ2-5,CASSQEMKTQYF,TGTGCCAGCAGCCAAGAGATGAAGACCCAGTACTTC
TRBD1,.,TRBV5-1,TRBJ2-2,CASSETGTGTGELFF,TGCGCCAGCAGCGAGACCGGGACAGGGACCGGGGAGCTGTTTTTT
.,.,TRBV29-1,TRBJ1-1,CSIRRGKNTEAFF,TGCAGCATCCGACGGGGCAAGAACACTGAAGCTTTCTTT
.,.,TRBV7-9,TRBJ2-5,CASSLSGFQETQYF,TGTGCCAGCAGCTTATCTGGGTTCCAAGAGACCCAGTACTTC
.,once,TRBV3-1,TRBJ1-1,CASSQAGTEAFF,TGTGCCAGCAGCCAAGCCGGGACTGAAGCTTTCTTT
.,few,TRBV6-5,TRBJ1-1,CASGQRRVGAFF,TGTGCCAGCGGCCAAAGGAGAGTAGGAGCTTTCTTT
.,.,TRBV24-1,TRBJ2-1,CATSDPGPNEQFF,TGTGCCACCAGTGATCCGGGCCCCAATGAGCAGTTCTTC
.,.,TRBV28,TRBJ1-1,CASSLGVRGDTEAFF,TGTGCCAGCAGTCTTGGTGTAAGGGGAGACACTGAAGCTTTCTTT
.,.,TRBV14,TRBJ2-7,CASSQVDKGYPSFYEQYF,TGTGCCAGCAGCCAAGTGGACAAAGGTTACCCTAGCTTCTACGAGCAGTACTTC
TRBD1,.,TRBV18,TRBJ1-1,CASSRQGMNTEAFF,TGTGCCAGCTCCCGACAGGGGATGAACACTGAAGCTTTCTTT
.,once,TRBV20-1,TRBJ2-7,CSARAQAPYEQYF,TGCAGTGCTAGAGCCCAGGCCCCCTACGAGCAGTACTTC
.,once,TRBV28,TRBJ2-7,CASSLIGDRGREQYF,TGTGCCAGCAGTTTGATCGGGGATCGGGGCCGCGAGCAGTACTTC
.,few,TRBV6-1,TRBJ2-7,CASINRVGSSYEQYF,TGTGCCAGCATCAACAGGGTGGGGAGCTCCTACGAGCAGTACTTC
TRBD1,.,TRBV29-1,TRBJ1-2,CSVEGQGTVGYTF,TGCAGCGTTGAGGGACAGGGAACTGTGGGCTACACCTTC
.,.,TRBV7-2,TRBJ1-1,CASTRDVGEAFF,TGTGCCAGCACCCGGGACGTCGGTGAAGCTTTCTTT
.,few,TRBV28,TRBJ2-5,CASSLLRGETQYF,TGTGCCAGCAGTTTATTGAGGGGTGAGACCCAGTACTTC
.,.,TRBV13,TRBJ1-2,CASSFSRSSDTF,TGTGCCAGCAGCTTTTCAAGGAGTTCCGACACCTTC
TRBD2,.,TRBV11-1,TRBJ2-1,CASSSGTSGLRFF,TGTGCCAGCAGCTCCGGGACTAGCGGTCTCCGGTTCTTC
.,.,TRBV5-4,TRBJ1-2,CASSLMGVDYGYTF,TGTGCCAGCAGCTTGATGGGGGTGGACTATGGCTACACCTTC
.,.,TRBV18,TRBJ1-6,CASSTSPSVGPLHF,TGTGCCAGCTCAACTTCCCCGAGCGTAGGACCCCTCCACTTT
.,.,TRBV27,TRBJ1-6,CASSSAARAGDSPLHF,TGTGCCAGCAGTTCAGCGGCCAGGGCCGGAGATTCACCCCTCCACTTT
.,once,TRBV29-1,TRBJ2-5,CSVVQAGETQYF,TGCAGCGTTGTCCAGGCCGGAGAGACCCAGTACTTC
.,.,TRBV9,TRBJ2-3,CASSATMNTQYF,TGTGCCAGCAGCGCTACCATGAATACGCAGTATTTT
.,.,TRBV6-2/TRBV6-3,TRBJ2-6,CASSYSRTVLTF,TGTGCCAGCAGTTACTCCCGGACCGTCCTGACTTTC
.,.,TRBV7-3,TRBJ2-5,CASSLSALETQYF,TGTGCCAGCAGCTTATCTGCGTTGGAGACCCAGTACTTC
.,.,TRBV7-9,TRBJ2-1,CASSLTVYNEQFF,TGTGCCAGCAGCTTAACCGTCTACAATGAGCAGTTCTTC
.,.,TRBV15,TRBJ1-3,CATSRDRGSGNTIYF,TGTGCCACCAGCAGAGATAGGGGCTCTGGAAACACCATATATTTT
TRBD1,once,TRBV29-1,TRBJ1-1,CSVRQGVLEAFF,TGCAGCGTTCGACAGGGGGTACTTGAAGCTTTCTTT
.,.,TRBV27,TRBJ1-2,CASSLGRGGGYTF,TGTGCCAGCAGTTTAGGGAGGGGAGGCGGCTACACCTTC
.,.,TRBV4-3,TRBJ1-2,CASSQVGLGYTF,TGCGCCAGCAGCCAAGTCGGCTTGGGCTACACCTTC
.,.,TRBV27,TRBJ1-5,CASSPGAGDQPQHF,TGTGCCAGCAGTCCCGGAGCGGGGGATCAGCCCCAGCATTTT
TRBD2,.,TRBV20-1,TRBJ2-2,CSADRSGGSTGELFF,TGCAGCGCCGACCGGAGCGGGGGGTCCACCGGGGAGCTGTTTTTT